Listed here are 13 T cell receptor beta chains from one sample, sequenced in a study of T-cell memory formation after mild COVID-19. MiXCR, applied by TCRdb to the 5' RACE reads, yields one record per CDR3 protein. The sample contains more than 350,000 distinct CDR3 sequences, roughly 21% of which appear only once. The sample comprised PBMCs or a T cell subset sorted from them (not recorded which). The receptors here all came from an adult woman who had mild COVID-19 (a few samples of this study predate the infection). Cell type and time point are not known.

A few counts support this clonotype. The rearrangement uses TRBV7-3 and TRBJ2-7; a possible D gene is TRBD2 (5 bases). This CDR3 contains 11 residues. The V end lost 7 bases, the J end lost 6 bases, and 10 bases lay between the germline ends. From germline, CDR1 is SGHTA and CDR2 FQGTGA. CDR3 protein: CASIAPSEQYF. The DNA for the CDR3 is TGTGCCAGCATAGCGCCCTCCGAGCAGTACTTC.

The rearrangement uses TRBV19 and TRBJ2-7, with TRBD2 identical over 8 bases. V was pared by 5 bases and J by 8 bases, with 2 bases of the junction left unmatched. The germline gives CDR1 LNHDA, CDR2 SQIVND (reference sequence). The CDR3 runs to 11 residues. The CDR3 here is CASSDSGKQYF. The CDR3 DNA sequence: TGTGCCAGTAGTGATAGCGGGAAGCAGTACTTC.

J is TRBJ2-7 and V is TRBV5-1; a possible D gene is TRBD1 (6 bases). V was pared by 6 bases and J by 4 bases, with 20 bases between. CDR3 length equals 15 residues. The germline CDR1 and CDR2 sequences are SGHRS and YFSETQ. As DNA, the CDR3 is TGCGCCAGCACCCCTGGAACCGTACAGGGATACGAGCAGTACTTC. It encodes CASTPGTVQGYEQYF. The variable domain in full, with the rest retrieved from reference TRBV5-1 and TRBJ2-7, is KAGVTQTPRYLIKTRGQQVTLSCSPISGHRSVSWYQQTPGQGLQFLFEYFSETQRNKGNFPGRFSGRQFSNSRSEMNVSTLELGDSALYLCASTPGTVQGYEQYFGPGTRLTVT.

The V call is TRBV29-1, the J call TRBJ1-2, with 10 bases matching TRBD1. The V and J ends lost 7 bases and 3 bases, in that order; junction bases with no gene match: 11. The CDR3 sequence is 15 residues long. The germline CDR1 and CDR2 sequences are SQVTM and ANQGSEA. The CDR3 DNA reads as TGCAGCGCCTACTCCGGGACAGGGGATCACTATGGCTACACCTTC. Translating gives CSAYSGTGDHYGYTF.

The chain joins TRBV5-1 to TRBJ2-5, with D perhaps being TRBD1 or TRBD2 (6 bases each). Trimming took off 1 base at V and 5 bases at J, with 15 bases between the two ends. There are 15 residues in the CDR3. Germline CDR1 is SGHRS and CDR2 is YFSETQ. The CDR3: CASSLSQGGGETQYF. The CDR3 bases are TGCGCCAGCAGCTTGTCACAGGGCGGAGGGGAGACCCAGTACTTC.

This clonotype has a handful of counts. The chain is built from TRBV20-1 and TRBJ1-6; D is uncertain. Trimming took 4 bases from V and 7 from J, leaving 20 bases between them. This CDR3 region has 16 residues. Per germline, CDR1 DFQATT and CDR2 SNEGSKA (reference sequence). The CDR3 protein is CSATPAGRRLNSPLHF. The CDR3 coding sequence is TGCAGTGCTACCCCTGCTGGGAGGCGCTTGAATTCACCCCTCCACTTT.

The rearrangement joins TRBV10-3 to TRBJ2-3, with D maybe TRBD1 (5 bases). This CDR3 region has 16 residues. V was trimmed by 0 bases and J by 2 bases, leaving 12 bases between them. Germline V gene lookup returns CDR1 ENHRY and CDR2 SYGVKD. As DNA, the CDR3 is TGTGCCATCAGTGAGTCAAAGGGGTCCTACACAGATACGCAGTATTTT. This codes for CAISESKGSYTDTQYF.

This clonotype was observed a handful of times. V gene TRBV20-1 combines with J gene TRBJ1-5; weak D call: TRBD1 (6 bases). The CDR3 consists of 15 residues. Looked up from germline, CDR1 is DFQATT and CDR2 is SNEGSKA (reference sequence). V lost 6 bases and J 5 bases, leaving 20 bases between the germline ends. CDR3 sequence (DNA): TGCAGTGCGGGAAGGAGGGACAACCGGCATCAGCCCCAGCATTTT. Its translation: CSAGRRDNRHQPQHF.

The V call is TRBV15, the J call TRBJ2-3; D possibly corresponds to TRBD1 (6 bases). The CDR3 is made up of 13 amino acids. CDR1 is LNHNV, CDR2 YYDKDF, per germline (reference sequence). Trimming cost V 7 bases and J 7 bases, with 15 bases left between them. The CDR3: CATNHREGNTQYF. For the CDR3, the DNA is TGTGCCACCAACCACAGGGAAGGGAATACGCAGTATTTT.

This clonotype turned up a few times. V and J are TRBV6-5 and TRBJ2-3, with TRBD2 matching 7 bases. V was clipped by 0 bases and J by 4 bases; unmatched bases: 1. This CDR3 contains 14 residues. Germline V gene sequence: CDR1 MNHEY, CDR2 SVGAGI. The CDR3 bases are TGTGCCAGCAGTTACTCCGGGGGGTCAGATACGCAGTATTTT. Protein: CASSYSGGSDTQYF.

This chain connects TRBV6-5 to TRBJ1-2; D uncertain. The germline gives CDR1 MNHEY, CDR2 SVGAGI. This CDR3 has 13 residues. V lost 2 bases and J lost 8, with 12 bases in between. The chain's CDR3 is CASSYRPAGGYTF. The CDR3 DNA reads as TGTGCCAGCAGTTACCGGCCGGCGGGAGGCTACACCTTC.

In its sample, this clonotype was seen a few times. The V call is TRBV6-5, the J call TRBJ1-6, with TRBD1 matching over 7 bases. J lost 8 bases, V lost 5 bases, and 6 bases had no gene match. Germline lookup yields CDR1 MNHEY and CDR2 SVGAGI. This CDR3 has 14 residues. The DNA for the CDR3 is TGTGCCAGCAGTGTACAGGGGAGGGATTCACCCCTCCACTTT. Protein sequence: CASSVQGRDSPLHF.

This clonotype was seen a few times. The gene calls are TRBV27 and TRBJ2-2, with TRBD2 identical over 10 bases. Germline V CDR1 and CDR2: MNHEY, SMNVEV (reference sequence). The trim removed 5 bases at V and 7 bases at J, leaving 7 bases unmatched. This CDR3 has 15 residues. Written as DNA, the CDR3 is TGTGCCAGCAGTGAAAGCGGGAGGGTCGGCGGGGAGCTGTTTTTT. Amino acids: CASSESGRVGGELFF.